Presented here are 32 T cell receptor beta chains from one specimen sequenced in a study of T cells in Graves' hyperthyroidism and ophthalmopathy (dated by TCRdb to between 2019 and 2020). The receptor library was made with multiplex PCR. The sequencer listed for this sample is Illumina HiSeq 2000. The TCR beta CDR3 regions were amplified from the RNA transcripts. The TCR CDR3 was subjected to a first round of RT-PCR using the HTBI primer set and the Qiagen OneStep RT-PCR kit. TCRdb cleaned the public reads at Q25 with fastp, built clones with MiXCR and kept in-frame beta chains. Merged by CDR3 protein, the rows form single entries marked with the most common genes and DNA. The sample contains approximately 600,000 distinct CDR3 sequences, 14% of them found a single time. The top ten hold 4.5% to 6% of the sample. The specimen was blood. Receptor source: a young woman with Graves' hyperthyroidism that later progressed to Graves' ophthalmopathy.

This clonotype was observed at least ten times. The chain is built from TRBV19 and TRBJ1-1, with a weak D call TRBD1 (5 bases). This CDR3 contains 18 residues. The V gene's germline CDR1 is LNHDA and CDR2 SQIVND (reference sequence). The V and J ends lost 0 bases and 4 bases respectively, with 21 bases between them. CDR3: CASSIDSVGASGVTEAFF. The CDR3 bases are TGTGCCAGTAGTATAGATTCGGTAGGGGCTTCGGGGGTCACTGAAGCTTTCTTT.

This clonotype was observed at least ten times. This chain uses TRBV12-5 with TRBJ2-5, with a tentative D call TRBD2 (6 bases). The V gene's germline CDR1 is LGHNT and CDR2 FRNRAP. V lost 5 bases and J 2 bases, leaving 9 bases between the germline ends. The CDR3 has 13 residues. CDR3 nucleotides: TGTGCTAGTGGTACGACTAGACAAGAGACCCAGTACTTC. It codes for CASGTTRQETQYF. Looking up the rest from reference TRBV12-5 and TRBJ2-5 gives the full variable domain: DARVTQTPRHKVTEMGQEVTMRCQPILGHNTVFWYRQTMMQGLELLAYFRNRAPLDDSGMPKDRFSAEMPDATLATLKIQPSEPRDSAVYFCASGTTRQETQYFGPGTRLLVL.

The chain recombines TRBV4-2 with TRBJ1-1, with D maybe TRBD1 (6 bases). V was clipped by 5 bases and J by 1 base, with 17 bases between them. The CDR3 spans 16 residues. CDR1 is LGHNA and CDR2 is YNFKEQ in the germline V gene. The CDR3 sequence: CASSLGGRGSNTEAFF. The CDR3 DNA reads TGTGCCAGCAGCTTGGGGGGCCGGGGGTCGAACACTGAAGCTTTCTTT.

This clonotype was found many times. V usage is TRBV7-8 and J usage is TRBJ2-1; the match to TRBD1 covers 7 bases. Germline V CDR1 and CDR2: SGHVS, FQNEAQ. The CDR3 totals 13 residues. The junction had 2 bases not matched to a gene; V was cut back by 1 base and J by 8 bases. As DNA, the CDR3 is TGTGCCAGCAGCTTAGACAGGGGCGATGAGCAGTTCTTC. Its protein product is CASSLDRGDEQFF.

In its sample, this clonotype was seen many times. This sequence joins TRBV5-1 and TRBJ2-2; 9 bases agree with TRBD2. The CDR3 length is 16 residues. With V trimmed by 4 bases and J by 3 bases, 7 bases remained unmatched. Germline CDR1 is SGHRS and CDR2 is YFSETQ. The CDR3 sequence: CASSRQTSGYTGELFF. As DNA, the CDR3 is TGCGCCAGCAGCAGGCAGACTAGCGGCTACACCGGGGAGCTGTTTTTT.

This clonotype was detected many times. The chain is built from TRBV19 and TRBJ2-2, with a weak D call TRBD2 (5 bases). This CDR3 region has 17 residues. Trimming pared 1 base from V and 2 bases from J, leaving 14 bases between. Germline lookup yields CDR1 LNHDA and CDR2 SQIVND (reference sequence). CDR3 nucleotides: TGTGCCAGTAGTATAGGGGAGCTGGGCAGAAACACCGGGGAGCTGTTTTTT. Protein product: CASSIGELGRNTGELFF.

This clonotype was seen at least ten times. The chain is built from TRBV11-1 and TRBJ2-1, with a tentative D call TRBD2 (6 bases). V was pared by 0 bases and J by 8 bases, with 11 bases between. Germline values: CDR1 SGHAT, CDR2 FQDESV (reference sequence). The CDR3 extends over 14 amino acids. As DNA, the CDR3 is TGTGCCAGCAGCTTAGCGACTAGTCTCGATGAGCAGTTCTTC. It translates to CASSLATSLDEQFF.

This clonotype was counted between two and nine times. V is TRBV28 and J is TRBJ1-3, with D hard to call. Trimming took off 3 bases at V and 4 bases at J, with 19 bases between the two ends. The V gene's germline CDR1 is MDHEN and CDR2 SYDVKM. This CDR3 region has 17 residues. CDR3 in amino acids: CASSLTPTGKDGNTIYF. The CDR3 DNA reads as TGTGCCAGCAGTTTGACCCCGACCGGGAAGGACGGAAACACCATATATTTT.

The chain carries TRBV20-1 and TRBJ1-1; 10 bases are a match to TRBD1. CDR1 is DFQATT and CDR2 is SNEGSKA in the germline V gene (reference sequence). J gave up 3 bases and V 4 bases, and 5 bases lay outside the gene matches. The CDR3 is 14 amino acids. The CDR3 spells CSATRTGGYTEAFF. As DNA, the CDR3 is TGCAGTGCTACCCGGACAGGGGGTTACACTGAAGCTTTCTTT.

This clonotype was observed at least ten times. This chain joins TRBV11-3 and TRBJ2-7; TRBD1 agrees at 7 bases. Germline CDR1 reads SGHNT; CDR2 reads YENEEA. The J segment lost 5 bases and the V segment lost 6 bases, leaving 4 bases of the junction unmatched. The CDR3 contains 12 residues. The CDR3: CASRKDRDEQYF. The CDR3 nucleotides read TGTGCCAGCAGAAAAGACAGGGACGAGCAGTACTTC.

This clonotype occurred a few times. The chain couples TRBV4-1 to TRBJ2-1, with TRBD2 identical over 9 bases. Trimming removed 3 bases from V and 8 bases from J; junction bases left unmatched: 8. Germline-derived CDR1 and CDR2 are MGHRA and YSYEKL. This CDR3 has 15 amino acids. The CDR3 region is CASSHPASGIHEQFF. Written as DNA, the CDR3 is TGCGCCAGCAGCCATCCCGCTAGCGGGATCCATGAGCAGTTCTTC.

Many counts were recorded for this clonotype. The chain employs TRBV14 and TRBJ2-6, with a tentative D call TRBD1 (7 bases). Between the trimmed V and J ends, which lost 1 base and 4 bases, there was a span of 11 bases. CDR1 and CDR2 from the germline V gene are SGHDN and FVKESK. CDR3 length: 16 residues. The CDR3 coding sequence is TGTGCCAGCAGCCAAGTCAGGGGGGCCGGGGCCAACGTCCTGACTTTC. Translation: CASSQVRGAGANVLTF.

In its sample, this clonotype was seen many times. The chain joins TRBV29-1 to TRBJ2-2; D is uncertain. The CDR3 consists of 13 residues. The V and J ends lost 2 bases and 3 bases respectively, with 7 bases between them. Germline loops: CDR1 SQVTM, CDR2 ANQGSEA. In DNA, the CDR3 is TGCAGCGTTGAACCCCGCGACACCGGGGAGCTGTTTTTT. Amino acids: CSVEPRDTGELFF.

This clonotype was found once. Possible read error: a much larger clone is one base away. The genes are TRBV11-1 and TRBJ2-1; TRBD2 matches 10 bases. The CDR3 totals 19 residues. Germline assignment: CDR1 SGHAT and CDR2 FQDESV (reference sequence). In DNA form, the CDR3 reads TGTGCCCGCAGCCCCTCAGATTCAGCGGGAGGGAGTTCCTACAATGAGCAGTTCTTC. This translates into CARSPSDSAGGSSYNEQFF.

This clonotype has a handful of counts. This chain links TRBV6-5 with TRBJ2-5; tentatively, D is TRBD2 (6 bases). Trimming took 0 bases from V and 2 from J, leaving 16 bases between them. The germline V gene has CDR1 MNHEY and CDR2 SVGAGI. This CDR3 has 17 amino acids. CDR3 DNA: TGTGCCAGCAGTTACTCGATTCAAGAGCGGGTGCAAGAGACCCAGTACTTC. Translated: CASSYSIQERVQETQYF.

This sequence joins TRBV18 and TRBJ1-2; the D gene is possibly TRBD1 (6 bases). The V gene lost 3 bases and the J gene lost 0 bases, with 17 bases spanning the gap. Germline V gene data show CDR1 as KGHSH and CDR2 as LQKENI. This CDR3 is built from 17 residues. CDR3 sequence reads: CASSPLPGGGTNYGYTF. CDR3 sequence (DNA): TGTGCCAGCTCACCGCTCCCGGGCGGGGGCACTAACTATGGCTACACCTTC.

This chain uses TRBV28 with TRBJ1-2; a weak D match, TRBD1 (5 bases). The CDR3 totals 19 residues. V dropped 4 bases and J dropped 2 bases, with 26 bases sitting between them. Germline CDR1 reads MDHEN; CDR2 reads SYDVKM. The CDR3 DNA follows: TGTGCCAGCAGTTCAATATCGTATACGTTTGGGGCGGAAAACTATGGCTACACCTTC. It yields the protein CASSSISYTFGAENYGYTF.

This clonotype was picked up a small number of times. The gene calls are TRBV6-1 and TRBJ1-1; 8 bases are a match to TRBD1. This CDR3 has 13 residues. Trimming cost V 4 bases and J 7 bases; bases outside gene matches: 5. CDR1 and CDR2 (germline): MNHNS, SASEGT. CDR3 sequence: CASSGQGRGEAFF. CDR3 nucleotides: TGTGCCAGCAGTGGACAGGGGCGGGGTGAAGCTTTCTTT.

This clonotype was counted at least ten times. The J gene is TRBJ2-3, the V gene TRBV19, with 9 bases matching TRBD2. V shed 5 bases, J shed 5 bases, and the junction held 11 bases outside the gene matches. CDR3 size: 16 residues. In germline, CDR1 is LNHDA, CDR2 SQIVND (reference sequence). CDR3 sequence reads: CASSLRAGGPQDTQYF. The CDR3 bases are TGTGCCAGTAGTCTCCGTGCGGGAGGGCCTCAAGATACGCAGTATTTT.

This clonotype showed up many times. The gene calls are TRBV7-3 and TRBJ2-3; TRBD2 is a possible D gene (5 bases). The germline V gene has CDR1 SGHTA and CDR2 FQGTGA. This CDR3 region has 17 residues. With 4 bases removed from V and 0 bases from J, the gap between germline ends came to 17 bases. The CDR3 nucleotides are TGTGCCAGCAGCTCTCAAGCGGTACTGACTAGCACAGATACGCAGTATTTT. Translation: CASSSQAVLTSTDTQYF.

V usage is TRBV6-1 and J usage is TRBJ1-2, with 9 bases fitting TRBD1. The J segment lost 8 bases and the V segment lost 3 bases, leaving 4 bases of the junction unmatched. This CDR3 comprises 13 residues. Germline-derived CDR1 and CDR2 are MNHNS and SASEGT. CDR3: CASSEDRGLGYTF. The CDR3 DNA sequence: TGTGCCAGCAGTGAGGACAGGGGCCTCGGCTACACCTTC.

The rearrangement links TRBV10-3 to TRBJ2-1, with unresolved D. This CDR3 spans 14 amino acids. Trimming stripped 0 bases from V and 5 bases from J, with 8 bases between. CDR1 is ENHRY and CDR2 is SYGVKD in the germline V gene. The CDR3 region has the DNA TGTGCCATCAGTGAGTCGAACAGCAACAATGAGCAGTTCTTC. It yields the protein CAISESNSNNEQFF.

This clonotype was seen a handful of times. V gene TRBV9 combines with J gene TRBJ2-2; D remains ambiguous. Trimming stripped 4 bases from V and 7 bases from J, with 8 bases between. The germline CDR1 and CDR2 sequences are SGDLS and YYNGEE. The CDR3 consists of 12 residues. The CDR3 reads CASSSRNGELFF. DNA for the CDR3: TGTGCCAGCAGCTCACGGAACGGGGAGCTGTTTTTT.

In its sample, this clonotype was seen many times. V usage is TRBV5-1 and J usage is TRBJ2-1; 7 bases are a match to TRBD1. Trimming removed 5 bases from V and 0 bases from J; junction bases left unmatched: 5. The CDR3 is 15 residues long. Germline V lookup: CDR1 SGHRS, CDR2 YFSETQ. The CDR3 DNA reads TGCGCCAGCAGATCGGGACAGAACTCCTACAATGAGCAGTTCTTC. Amino acids: CASRSGQNSYNEQFF.

This clonotype was counted many times. The chain has TRBV15 and TRBJ1-2, with D possibly TRBD1 on 6 matching bases. The CDR3 runs to 15 residues. The V gene lost 3 bases and the J gene lost 5 bases, with 16 bases spanning the gap. Germline values: CDR1 LNHNV, CDR2 YYDKDF (reference sequence). CDR3 nucleotide sequence: TGTGCCACCAGCAGCGGGGGGGCGATCACTTATGGCTACACCTTC. Protein: CATSSGGAITYGYTF.

The V call is TRBV6-2 or TRBV6-3, the J call TRBJ1-2; TRBD1 aligns across 10 bases. The CDR3 is 13 residues long. Germline CDR1 reads MNHEY; CDR2 reads SVGEGT. With V trimmed by 2 bases and J by 6 bases, 0 bases remained unmatched. The DNA of the CDR3 is TGTGCCAGCAGTTACGGACAGGGGGATGGCTACACCTTC. This gives the protein CASSYGQGDGYTF.

This clonotype appeared many times. The J gene is TRBJ2-3, the V gene TRBV14; tentative D call: TRBD1 (5 bases). Trimming pared 0 bases from V and 7 bases from J, leaving 11 bases between. Germline V CDR1 and CDR2: SGHDN, FVKESK. The CDR3 is 14 amino acids. DNA of the CDR3: TGTGCCAGCAGCCAAGAAGCCAGGGCCCATACGCAGTATTTT. Protein sequence: CASSQEARAHTQYF.

Regarding this clonotype: Germline is not matched at one junction end, which may reflect a read error. The chain couples TRBV18 to TRBJ1-2; the D is unclear. The CDR3 sequence is 14 residues long. Germline V lookup: CDR1 KGHSH, CDR2 LQKENI. The CDR3 DNA follows: TGTGCCAGCTCACCGTCCCCGGATAACTATGGCTGCACCTTC. It codes for CASSPSPDNYGCTF.

This clonotype has just a few counts. This rearrangement joins TRBV19 to TRBJ1-2; D uncertain. With 6 bases removed from V and 7 bases from J, the gap between germline ends came to 9 bases. CDR3 size: 11 residues. Germline lookup yields CDR1 LNHDA and CDR2 SQIVND (reference sequence). Written as DNA, the CDR3 is TGTGCCAGTAGGGAGGTTGGTGGCTACACCTTC. Residues: CASREVGGYTF.

There are a few counts of this clonotype. The chain couples TRBV7-9 to TRBJ2-7; D is unresolved. Trimming stripped 3 bases from V and 0 bases from J, with 12 bases between. The CDR3 extends over 15 amino acids. Germline-derived CDR1 and CDR2 are SEHNR and FQNEAQ (reference sequence). The CDR3 sequence is CASSFGYSSSYEQYF. CDR3 bases: TGTGCCAGCAGCTTCGGATACTCGAGCTCCTACGAGCAGTACTTC.

V and J are TRBV30 and TRBJ1-2, with D uncertain. The CDR3 has 14 amino acids. The germline gives CDR1 GTSNPN, CDR2 SVGIG (reference sequence). Trimming left V 0 bases short and J 0 bases short, with 8 bases between. The chain's CDR3 is CAWSVLGSNYGYTF. The CDR3, as DNA: TGTGCCTGGAGTGTACTCGGCTCTAACTATGGCTACACCTTC.

This clonotype was recorded at least ten times. The V and J genes are TRBV28 and TRBJ2-2, with TRBD2 as a possible D gene (5 bases). This CDR3 region has 20 residues. V was pared by 3 bases and J by 0 bases, with 23 bases between. Germline CDR1 MDHEN, CDR2 SYDVKM. CDR3 amino acids: CASSFVVRVGRLSNTGELFF. The CDR3 coding sequence is TGTGCCAGCAGTTTCGTGGTACGGGTCGGGCGACTATCGAACACCGGGGAGCTGTTTTTT.